These 14 T cell receptor beta chains share one sample of origin, sequenced in a study of cytomegalovirus exposure and HLA in healthy donors. The study ran its PCR with 60 Vbeta and 13 Jbeta primers. Clones were read by immunoSEQ multiplex PCR, and TCRdb kept only the in-frame ones, dropping some. The sample lists 150,000 to 200,000 clones, about 81% occurring once. Sequenced material: PBMCs. These receptors all stem from a woman aged 18-29 years in good health and CMV-seropositive.

This chain connects TRBV15 to TRBJ2-7; D is possibly TRBD1 (5 bases). Germline CDR1 reads LNHNV; CDR2 reads YYDKDF (reference sequence). The V end lost 2 bases, the J end lost 3 bases, and 17 bases lay between the germline ends. This CDR3 contains 16 residues. CDR3 sequence reads: CATSRLTGLAGYEQYF. The CDR3 DNA sequence: TGTGCCACCAGCAGACTTACAGGATTGGCAGGCTACGAGCAGTACTTC.

V and J are TRBV6-1 and TRBJ2-3; 8 positions agree with TRBD1. CDR1 and CDR2 (germline): MNHNS, SASEGT. V lost 4 bases and J lost 2; bases outside the gene matches: 5. The CDR3 covers 15 residues. The CDR3 reads CASSGDRGSTDTQYF. The CDR3 DNA sequence: TGTGCCAGCAGTGGAGACAGGGGATCCACAGATACGCAGTATTTT.

The V and J genes are TRBV7-2 and TRBJ2-5; D possibly corresponds to TRBD1 (6 bases). The germline V gene has CDR1 SGHTA and CDR2 FQGNSA. The CDR3 has 14 amino acids. V lost 2 bases, J lost 5 bases, and 12 bases lay in between. The CDR3 here is CASSLWGRRETQYF. CDR3 bases: TGTGCCAGCAGCTTATGGGGGCGGCGCGAGACCCAGTACTTC.

V is TRBV6-1 and J is TRBJ2-1; 10 bases match TRBD2. This CDR3 is built from 14 residues. Germline V gene sequence: CDR1 MNHNS, CDR2 SASEGT. Losses at the gene ends were 6 bases for V and 4 bases for J; bases not matched to a gene: 3. CDR3 DNA: TGTGCCAGCAGGACTAGCGGGTATTACAATGAGCAGTTCTTC. Translated: CASRTSGYYNEQFF.

V gene TRBV6-1 combines with J gene TRBJ2-5; weak D call: TRBD1 (6 bases). Trimming left V 3 bases short and J 2 bases short, with 16 bases between. Looked up from germline, CDR1 is MNHNS and CDR2 is SASEGT. The CDR3 contains 16 residues. The CDR3 sequence: CASSEPGHAPQETQYF. CDR3 sequence (DNA): TGTGCCAGCAGTGAGCCGGGACACGCACCGCAAGAGACCCAGTACTTC.

CDR3 nucleotide sequence: TGTGCCAGCAGCTTAGGAGGAACTCCATCGCAGTATTTT. It specifies CASSLGGTPSQYF. This chain connects TRBV7-2 to TRBJ2-3; D is undetermined. The CDR3 totals 13 residues. Trimming took 1 base from V and 10 from J, leaving 12 bases between them. CDR1 and CDR2 (germline): SGHTA, FQGNSA.

The rearrangement uses TRBV30 and TRBJ1-6; D might be TRBD1 (6 bases). Trimming pared 4 bases from V and 4 bases from J, leaving 14 bases between. Germline V gene data show CDR1 as GTSNPN and CDR2 as SVGIG (reference sequence). This CDR3 has 15 amino acids. CDR3 in amino acids: CAWTIRDKYNSPLHF. DNA for the CDR3: TGTGCCTGGACCATAAGGGACAAATATAATTCACCCCTCCACTTT.

The chain employs TRBV9 and TRBJ2-3; tentative D call: TRBD1 (6 bases). Germline lookup yields CDR1 SGDLS and CDR2 YYNGEE. The CDR3 consists of 15 residues. Trimming took 0 bases from V and 3 from J, leaving 11 bases between them. Written as DNA, the CDR3 is TGTGCCAGCAGCGTAGAGGGGGTGCTGACAGATACGCAGTATTTT. Encoded protein: CASSVEGVLTDTQYF.

This chain connects TRBV7-2 to TRBJ1-6; D is undetermined. Germline lookup yields CDR1 SGHTA and CDR2 FQGNSA. The V end was cut by 6 bases, the J end by 10 bases, with 16 bases between. The CDR3 sequence is 14 residues long. CDR3 DNA: TGTGCCAGCAGGCCCGGGGTAGGCCTCTCACCCCTCCACTTT. As protein: CASRPGVGLSPLHF.

There are a few counts of this clone. The CDR3 protein is CASSSGLAGDDTQYF. CDR3 DNA sequence: TGCGCCAGCAGCTCCGGACTAGCGGGGGATGATACGCAGTATTTT. The genes are TRBV5-1 and TRBJ2-3; 13 nucleotides agree with TRBD2. There are 15 residues in the CDR3. J gave up 6 bases and V 3 bases, and 4 bases lay outside the gene matches. The germline CDR1 and CDR2 sequences are SGHRS and YFSETQ.

The genes are TRBV9 and TRBJ2-7; no clear D. This CDR3 has 13 residues. Germline lookup yields CDR1 SGDLS and CDR2 YYNGEE. V lost 0 bases to trimming and J lost 7 bases, with 11 bases between them. In nucleotides, the CDR3 is TGTGCCAGCAGCGTAGGGCTGGGCCGGGAGCAGTACTTC. This sequence encodes CASSVGLGREQYF.

Here the CDR3 DNA reads TGTGCCAGCAGCCCACCAGGAGCGGGGGTATCCTACGAGCAGTACTTC. It is translated as CASSPPGAGVSYEQYF. The chain joins TRBV28 to TRBJ2-7, with TRBD2 matching 8 bases. Germline V gene sequence: CDR1 MDHEN, CDR2 SYDVKM. The CDR3 consists of 16 residues. V trimming: 6 bases; J trimming: 1 base; junction bases outside the gene matches: 11.

The chain links TRBV11-2 to TRBJ2-1; perhaps TRBD2 as D (5 bases). CDR3 length: 16 amino acids. The V gene's germline CDR1 is SGHAT and CDR2 FQNNGV. V lost 2 bases and J lost 0, with 11 bases in between. The CDR3 region has the DNA TGTGCCAGCAGCTTAAACGGACTGAACTCCTACAATGAGCAGTTCTTC. It encodes CASSLNGLNSYNEQFF.

The J gene is TRBJ2-7, the V gene TRBV6-5; D ambiguous. The CDR3 totals 14 residues. Germline CDR1 MNHEY, CDR2 SVGAGI. V lost 5 bases and J 0 bases, leaving 11 bases between the germline ends. This CDR3 is CASSPSWPSYEQYF. CDR3 bases: TGTGCCAGCAGTCCATCGTGGCCCTCCTACGAGCAGTACTTC.